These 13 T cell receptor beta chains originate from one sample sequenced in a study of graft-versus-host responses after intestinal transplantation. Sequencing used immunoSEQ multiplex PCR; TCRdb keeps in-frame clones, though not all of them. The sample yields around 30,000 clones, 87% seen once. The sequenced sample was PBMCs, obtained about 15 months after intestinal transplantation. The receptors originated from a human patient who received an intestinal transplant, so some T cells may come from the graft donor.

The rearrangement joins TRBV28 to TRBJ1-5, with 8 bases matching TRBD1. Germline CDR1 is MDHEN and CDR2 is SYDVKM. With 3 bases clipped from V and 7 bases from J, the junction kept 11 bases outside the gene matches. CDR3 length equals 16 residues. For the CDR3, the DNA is TGTGCCAGCAGTTTCGCCGACAGGGGTAGTACGCAGCCCCAGCATTTT. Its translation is CASSFADRGSTQPQHF.

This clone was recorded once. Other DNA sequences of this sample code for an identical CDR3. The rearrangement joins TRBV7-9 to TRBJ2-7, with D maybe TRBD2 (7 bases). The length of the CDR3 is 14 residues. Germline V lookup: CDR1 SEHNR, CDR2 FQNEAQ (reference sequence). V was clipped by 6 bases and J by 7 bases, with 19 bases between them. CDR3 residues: CASSFDRGRGEQYF. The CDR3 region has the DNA TGTGCCAGCAGTTTCGACCGGGGGAGGGGGGAGCAGTACTTC.

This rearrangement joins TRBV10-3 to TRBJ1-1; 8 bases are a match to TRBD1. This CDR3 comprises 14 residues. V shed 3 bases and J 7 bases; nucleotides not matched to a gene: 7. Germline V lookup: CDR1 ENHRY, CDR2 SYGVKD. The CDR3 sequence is CAISELGTGREAFF. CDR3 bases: TGTGCCATCAGTGAACTAGGGACAGGTCGTGAAGCTTTCTTT.

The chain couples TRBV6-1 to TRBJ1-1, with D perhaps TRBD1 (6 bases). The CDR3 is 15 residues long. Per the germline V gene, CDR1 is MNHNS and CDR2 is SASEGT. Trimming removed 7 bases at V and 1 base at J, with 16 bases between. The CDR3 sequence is CASIRGGLENTEAFF. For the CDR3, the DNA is TGTGCCAGCATCCGTGGGGGGCTTGAGAACACTGAAGCTTTCTTT.

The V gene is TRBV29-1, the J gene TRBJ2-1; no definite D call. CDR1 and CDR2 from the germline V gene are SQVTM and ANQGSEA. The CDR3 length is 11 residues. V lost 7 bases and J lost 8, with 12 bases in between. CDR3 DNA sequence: TGCAGCGCCGTAGGTGCGGATGAGCAGTTCTTC. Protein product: CSAVGADEQFF.

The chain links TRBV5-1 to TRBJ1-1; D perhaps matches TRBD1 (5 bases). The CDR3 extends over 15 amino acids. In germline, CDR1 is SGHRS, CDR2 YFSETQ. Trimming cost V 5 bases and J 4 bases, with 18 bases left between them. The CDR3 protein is CASSSTQGSATEAFF. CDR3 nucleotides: TGCGCCAGCAGTTCCACTCAGGGATCTGCCACTGAAGCTTTCTTT. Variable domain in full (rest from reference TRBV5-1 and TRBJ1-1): KAGVTQTPRYLIKTRGQQVTLSCSPISGHRSVSWYQQTPGQGLQFLFEYFSETQRNKGNFPGRFSGRQFSNSRSEMNVSTLELGDSALYLCASSSTQGSATEAFFGQGTRLTVV.

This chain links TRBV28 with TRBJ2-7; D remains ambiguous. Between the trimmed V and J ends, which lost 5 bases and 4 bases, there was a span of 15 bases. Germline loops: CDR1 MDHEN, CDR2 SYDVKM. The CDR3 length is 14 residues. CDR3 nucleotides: TGTGCCAGCAGTAACAAGGTGGGCTTATACGAGCAGTACTTC. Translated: CASSNKVGLYEQYF. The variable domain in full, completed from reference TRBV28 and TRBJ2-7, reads DVKVTQSSRYLVKRTGEKVFLECVQDMDHENMFWYRQDPGLGLRLIYFSYDVKMKEKGDIPEGYSVSREKKERFSLILESASTNQTSMYLCASSNKVGLYEQYFGPGTRLTVT.

CDR3 region: CASSSDPGLAGGAYEQYF. DNA for the CDR3: TGTGCCAGCAGCTCCGACCCGGGACTAGCGGGGGGCGCCTACGAGCAGTACTTC. V is TRBV7-2 and J is TRBJ2-7; 15 bases agree with TRBD2. Trimming took 4 bases from V and 2 from J; bases not matched to a gene: 9. CDR3 length: 18 amino acids. Germline V lookup: CDR1 SGHTA, CDR2 FQGNSA.

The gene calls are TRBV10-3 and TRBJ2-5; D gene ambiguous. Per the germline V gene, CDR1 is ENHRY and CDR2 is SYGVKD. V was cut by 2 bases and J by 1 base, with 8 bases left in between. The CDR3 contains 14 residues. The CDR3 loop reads CAISEGSAQETQYF. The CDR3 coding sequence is TGTGCCATCAGTGAGGGGTCAGCCCAAGAGACCCAGTACTTC.

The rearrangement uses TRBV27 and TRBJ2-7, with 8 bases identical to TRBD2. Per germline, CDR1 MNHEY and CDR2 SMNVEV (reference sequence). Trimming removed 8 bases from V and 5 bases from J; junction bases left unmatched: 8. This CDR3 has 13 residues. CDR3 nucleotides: TGTGCCAGCCAACCGGGACTAGGAAACGAGCAGTACTTC. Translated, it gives CASQPGLGNEQYF.

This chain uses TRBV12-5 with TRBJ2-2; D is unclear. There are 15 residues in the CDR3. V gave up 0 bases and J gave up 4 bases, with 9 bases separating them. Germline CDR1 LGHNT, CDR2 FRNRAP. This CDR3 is CASGLVRSATGELFF. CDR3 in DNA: TGTGCTAGTGGTTTGGTTAGATCGGCCACCGGGGAGCTGTTTTTT.

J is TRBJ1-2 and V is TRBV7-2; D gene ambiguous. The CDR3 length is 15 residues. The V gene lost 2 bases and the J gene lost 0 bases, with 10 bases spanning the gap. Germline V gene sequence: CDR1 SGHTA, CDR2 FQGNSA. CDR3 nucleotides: TGTGCCAGCAGCTTATCTCCGGTAGCTAACTATGGCTACACCTTC. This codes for CASSLSPVANYGYTF.

CDR3 in amino acids: CASSSRTRASYNEQFF. The CDR3 nucleotides read TGTGCCAGCAGCTCCCGGACCCGGGCCTCCTACAATGAGCAGTTCTTC. V is TRBV5-4 and J is TRBJ2-1, with D unresolved. CDR1 is SGHNT, CDR2 YYREEE, per germline (reference sequence). V gave up 3 bases and J gave up 0 bases, with 13 bases separating them. This CDR3 spans 16 amino acids.